The rows below give T cell receptor beta chains drawn from one sample of a study of T cell responses to AZD1222 COVID-19 vaccine. TCRdb's copy holds only in-frame clones and misses some; the assay was immunoSEQ multiplex PCR. This sample carries around 130,000 clones, roughly 90% of them seen once, and the ten largest clones take around 1.1%. The sample was peripheral blood, taken 28 days after the second AZD1222 dose. The source of these receptors is an adult who received the AZD1222 COVID-19 vaccine. Both conserved end residues are part of each CDR3. A D gene is named only where the DNA matches it firmly. Clone size appears in some rows only: once, few, many, or a class for an expanded clone.

d_call	v_call	j_call	cdr3_length	clone_size	cdr3_nt	cdr3_aa
NA	TRBV25-1	TRBJ2-7	14	NA	TGTGCCAGCAGTATAGGGACAAGCTGGGGTGAGCAGTACTTC	CASSIGTSWGEQYF
NA	TRBV6-2/TRBV6-3	TRBJ1-6	17	NA	TGTGCCAGCAGCGAGTCAGGGACTCGCGCCTATAATTCACCCCTCCACTTT	CASSESGTRAYNSPLHF
TRBD1	TRBV4-2	TRBJ1-6	15	NA	TGTGCCAGCAGCCAAGGGACAGGGCAGAATTCACCCCTCCACTTT	CASSQGTGQNSPLHF
NA	TRBV27	TRBJ1-3	13	NA	TGTGCCAGCAGAAGGCTCTCCGGAAACACCATATATTTT	CASRRLSGNTIYF
NA	TRBV9	TRBJ2-2	12	few	TGTGCCAGCAGCGTAGTGACCGGGGAGCTGTTTTTT	CASSVVTGELFF
NA	TRBV27	TRBJ2-3	14	NA	TGTGCCAGCTCCGGCCATAACAGCCCAGATACGCAGTATTTT	CASSGHNSPDTQYF
TRBD1	TRBV6-6	TRBJ1-6	14	NA	TGTGCCAGCACCGTAGGACAGGCGAATTCACCCCTCCACTTT	CASTVGQANSPLHF
TRBD1	TRBV11-2	TRBJ1-2	14	NA	TGTGCCAGCAGCACCCCAGGGGGACACTATGGCTACACCTTC	CASSTPGGHYGYTF
NA	TRBV7-2	TRBJ1-2	15	NA	TGTGCCAGCAGCGTAGATGGGGGATCAAGCTATGGCTACACCTTC	CASSVDGGSSYGYTF
NA	TRBV19	TRBJ1-1	14	NA	TGTGCCAGTAGGCCACAGGCTACAAACACTGAAGCTTTCTTT	CASRPQATNTEAFF
NA	TRBV12-3/TRBV12-4	TRBJ2-7	13	NA	TGTGCCAGCAGTTTAAGGGAGAAGTACGAGCAGTACTTC	CASSLREKYEQYF
NA	TRBV28	TRBJ2-1	16	NA	TGTGCCAGCAGTGCCCCTACCCCCGGGGACCGGGGGGAGCAGTTCTTC	CASSAPTPGDRGEQFF
NA	TRBV24-1	TRBJ2-2	12	NA	TGTGCCACCAAAATGGCTGGCGGGGAGCTGTTTTTT	CATKMAGGELFF
NA	TRBV21-1	TRBJ2-7	17	NA	TGTGCCAGCAGCAAAGTGGGGACTAGTTCCAGCTCCTACGAGCAGTACTTC	CASSKVGTSSSSYEQYF
NA	TRBV21-1	TRBJ1-5	16	NA	TGTGCCAGCAGCAAAGAGGAAACAGTCAGCAATCAGCCCCAGCATTTT	CASSKEETVSNQPQHF
NA	TRBV9	TRBJ1-2	15	NA	TGTGCCAGCAGCGTAGAAGGAACAGGGACTGATGGCTACACCTTC	CASSVEGTGTDGYTF
TRBD1	TRBV7-9	TRBJ1-2	14	NA	TGTGCCAGCAGCCATCGGGACAGAGGTTACGGCTACACCTTC	CASSHRDRGYGYTF
TRBD2	TRBV19	TRBJ2-1	15	NA	TGTGCCAGTAATCGACTAGCGGGGGGTGTTGATGAGCAGTTCTTC	CASNRLAGGVDEQFF
TRBD1	TRBV30	TRBJ1-2	12	NA	TGTGCCTGGAGTTCGACAGGGGATGGCTACACCTTC	CAWSSTGDGYTF
NA	TRBV19	TRBJ2-3	14	NA	TGTGCCAGTAGTATTGTTGGACGCACAGATACGCAGTATTTT	CASSIVGRTDTQYF
NA	TRBV19	TRBJ2-3	16	NA	TGTGCCAGTAGTATTGCCGGGACCGCCGCCACAGATACGCAGTATTTT	CASSIAGTAATDTQYF
NA	TRBV28	TRBJ1-3	10	NA	TGCGCCAGCCTGGGAAACACCATATATTTT	CASLGNTIYF
TRBD1	TRBV19	TRBJ1-4	15	NA	TGTGCCAGTAGTACGGACAGGGGGCTTGAGGAAAAACTGTTTTTT	CASSTDRGLEEKLFF
NA	TRBV5-1	TRBJ1-2	13	NA	TGCGCCAGCAGCTTTACAGGGTCCGATGGCTACACCTTC	CASSFTGSDGYTF